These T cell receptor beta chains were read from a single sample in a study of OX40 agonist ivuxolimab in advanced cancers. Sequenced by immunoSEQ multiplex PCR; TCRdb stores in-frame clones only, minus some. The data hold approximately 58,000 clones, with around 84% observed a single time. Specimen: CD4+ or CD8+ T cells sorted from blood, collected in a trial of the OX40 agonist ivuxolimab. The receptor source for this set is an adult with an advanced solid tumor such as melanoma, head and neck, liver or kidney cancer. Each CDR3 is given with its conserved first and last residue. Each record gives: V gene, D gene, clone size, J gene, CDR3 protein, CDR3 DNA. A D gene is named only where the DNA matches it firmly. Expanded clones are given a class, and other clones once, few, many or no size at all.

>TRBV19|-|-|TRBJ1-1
CASRSTSRGDEAFF
TGTGCCAGTAGATCGACGTCCAGAGGTGATGAAGCTTTCTTT
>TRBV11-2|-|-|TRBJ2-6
CASSLGASGANVLTF
TGTGCCAGCAGCTTAGGGGCTTCTGGGGCCAACGTCCTGACTTTC
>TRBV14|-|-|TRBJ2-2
CASSQVDTGELFF
TGTGCCAGCAGCCAAGTCGACACCGGGGAGCTGTTTTTT
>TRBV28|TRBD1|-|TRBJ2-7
CASSLQGQEQYF
TGTGCCAGCAGCCTACAGGGACAGGAGCAGTACTTC
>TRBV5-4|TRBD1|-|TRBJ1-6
CASSRDRVGNSPLHF
TGTGCCAGCAGCCGGGACAGGGTTGGCAATTCACCCCTCCACTTT
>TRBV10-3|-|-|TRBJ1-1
CAISEGLGGAEAFF
TGTGCCATCAGCGAAGGTCTGGGGGGGGCTGAAGCTTTCTTT
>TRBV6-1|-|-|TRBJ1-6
CASSEWGYNSPLHF
TGTGCCAGCAGTGAATGGGGCTATAATTCACCCCTCCACTTT
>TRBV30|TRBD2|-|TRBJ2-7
CAWSPLGTSGGREQYF
TGTGCCTGGAGTCCCTTGGGGACTAGCGGGGGACGCGAGCAGTACTTC
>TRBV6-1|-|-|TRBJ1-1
CASDPRGNTEAFF
TGTGCCAGCGACCCGAGGGGGAACACTGAAGCTTTCTTT
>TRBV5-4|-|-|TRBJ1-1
CASSLGMATQDTEAFF
TGTGCCAGCAGCTTGGGAATGGCAACACAGGACACTGAAGCTTTCTTT
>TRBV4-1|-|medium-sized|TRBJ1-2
CASSQGGLRQAVYGYTF
TGCGCCAGCAGCCAGGGGGGATTAAGACAGGCCGTCTATGGCTACACCTTC
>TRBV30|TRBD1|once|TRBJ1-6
CAWTLGQGDSPLHF
TGTGCCTGGACATTGGGACAGGGGGATTCACCCCTCCACTTT
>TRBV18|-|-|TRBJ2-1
CASLTRQFSYNEQFF
TGTGCCAGCCTTACAAGACAGTTTTCCTACAATGAGCAGTTCTTC